This T cell receptor (beta chain) was retrieved from a study of blood T cells in healthy people across ages. Across the whole study: Every two T cells gave about one barcoded beta molecule via template switching.

Germline V gene lookup returns CDR1 MNHEY and CDR2 SMNVEV (reference sequence). CDR3 length: 15 amino acids. V was shortened by 2 bases and J by 0 bases, with 9 bases between the two germline ends. This clonotype appeared a single time. The authors ran a second PCR of roughly 6 to 11 cycles using a sample-barcoded 5' primer and a J-beta primer mix. A template-switch adaptor containing 12 random nucleotides labeled each cDNA molecule. A single record per CDR3 protein comes from TCRdb applying MiXCR to the 5' RACE reads. The sample yields about 1 million distinct CDR3 sequences, roughly a quarter seen once. The sample was also reused in another study, on T cells of mothers and their children. That paper adds: Mother-child pairs who were related displayed a slightly higher overlap than unrelated pairs, a difference that was non-significant. Clones that were microchimeric and persistent were not detected among T cells.

The gene calls are TRBV27 and TRBJ2-3; D unresolved. What was sequenced was blood. The clonotype was recovered from a girl aged 2 to 10 in good health. CDR3 DNA sequence: TGTGCCAGCAGTTTAGGTCTCCATAGCACAGATACGCAGTATTTT. This codes for CASSLGLHSTDTQYF.